This T cell receptor (beta chain) was recorded in a study of Tregs in tolerant kidney transplant recipients. The table came from immunoSEQ multiplex PCR; TCRdb's copy has only in-frame clones and leaves some out. The repertoire holds 200,000 to 300,000 clones, with 65% to 85% as singletons. Study findings and constraints: Findings come from small patient numbers and require larger validation.

Comment on this clone: Its matching antigen is unknown.

Unstimulated regulatory T cells (CD4+CD25+CD127-), CD4+CD25- non-regulatory cells, CD4 and CD8 cells were FACS-sorted from thawed PBMCs. Per the germline V gene, CDR1 is SGHTA and CDR2 is FQGNSA. Trimming removed 5 bases from V and 3 bases from J, with 8 bases in between. The CDR3 sequence is 13 residues long. The receptor comes from a human donor in good health. The genes are TRBV7-2 and TRBJ2-4; D is ambiguous. The sequencing sample was made of CD4+ T cells from blood. CDR3 nucleotides: TGTGCCAGCAGCCAATCCGGCAAAAACATTCAGTACTTC. This codes for CASSQSGKNIQYF. Looking up the rest from reference TRBV7-2 and TRBJ2-4 gives the full variable domain: GAGVSQSPSNKVTEKGKDVELRCDPISGHTALYWYRQSLGQGLEFLIYFQGNSAPDKSGLPSDRFSAERTGGSVSTLTIQRTQQEDSAVYLCASSQSGKNIQYFGAGTRLSVL.